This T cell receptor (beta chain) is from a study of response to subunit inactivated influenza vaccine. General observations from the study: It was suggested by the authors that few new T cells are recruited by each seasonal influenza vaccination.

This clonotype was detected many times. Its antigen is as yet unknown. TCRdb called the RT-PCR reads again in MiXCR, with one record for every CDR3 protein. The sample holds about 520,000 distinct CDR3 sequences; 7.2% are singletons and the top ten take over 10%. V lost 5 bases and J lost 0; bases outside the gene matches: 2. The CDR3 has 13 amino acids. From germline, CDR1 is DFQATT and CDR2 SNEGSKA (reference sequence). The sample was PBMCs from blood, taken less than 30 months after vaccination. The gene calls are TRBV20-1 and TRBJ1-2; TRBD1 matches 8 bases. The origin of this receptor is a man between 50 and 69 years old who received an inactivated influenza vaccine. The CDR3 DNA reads TGCAGTGCTGGGACAGGTCCTAACTATGGCTACACCTTC. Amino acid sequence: CSAGTGPNYGYTF.